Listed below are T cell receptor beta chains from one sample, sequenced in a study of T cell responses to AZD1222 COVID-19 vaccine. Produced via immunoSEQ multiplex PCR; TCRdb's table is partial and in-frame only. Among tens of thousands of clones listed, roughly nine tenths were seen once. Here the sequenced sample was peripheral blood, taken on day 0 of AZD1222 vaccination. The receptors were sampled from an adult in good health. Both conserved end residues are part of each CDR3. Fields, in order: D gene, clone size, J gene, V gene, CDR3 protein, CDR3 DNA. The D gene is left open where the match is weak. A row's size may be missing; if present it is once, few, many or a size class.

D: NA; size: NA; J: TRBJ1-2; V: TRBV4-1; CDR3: CASSRVDTLYGYTF; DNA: TGCGCCAGCAGCCGGGTGGACACCCTATATGGCTACACCTTC
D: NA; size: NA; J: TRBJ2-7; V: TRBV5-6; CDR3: CASSFGPSGLGEQYF; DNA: TGTGCCAGCAGCTTCGGGCCTTCGGGGTTGGGGGAGCAGTACTTC
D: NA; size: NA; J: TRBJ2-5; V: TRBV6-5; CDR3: CASSLSQETQYF; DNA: TGTGCCAGCAGTCTGTCCCAAGAGACCCAGTACTTC
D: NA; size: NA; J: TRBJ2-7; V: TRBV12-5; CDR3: CASGLPTEEREQYF; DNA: TGTGCTAGTGGCCTCCCGACAGAGGAGAGGGAGCAGTACTTC
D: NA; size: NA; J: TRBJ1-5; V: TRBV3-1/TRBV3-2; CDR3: CASSQDSGGPQHF; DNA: TGTGCCAGCAGCCAAGATTCCGGAGGCCCCCAGCATTTT
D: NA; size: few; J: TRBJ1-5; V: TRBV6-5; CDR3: CASKDPPGQPQHF; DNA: TGTGCCAGCAAGGACCCCCCCGGGCAGCCCCAGCATTTT
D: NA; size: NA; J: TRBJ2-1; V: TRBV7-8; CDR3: CASSRPGDYNEQFF; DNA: TGTGCCAGCAGCCGACCCGGGGACTACAATGAGCAGTTCTTC
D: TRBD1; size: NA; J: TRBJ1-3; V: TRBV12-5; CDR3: CASGPGQPGNTIYF; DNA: TGTGCTAGTGGCCCGGGACAGCCTGGAAACACCATATATTTT
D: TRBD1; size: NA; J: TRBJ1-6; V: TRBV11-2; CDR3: CASSPTQGAASPLHF; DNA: TGTGCCAGCAGCCCAACACAGGGGGCGGCTTCACCCCTCCACTTT
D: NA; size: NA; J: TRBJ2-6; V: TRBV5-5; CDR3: CASSFSGSGANVLTF; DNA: TGTGCCAGCAGCTTTAGCGGCTCTGGGGCCAACGTCCTGACTTTC
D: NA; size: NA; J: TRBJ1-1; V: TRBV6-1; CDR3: CASSETARDTEAFF; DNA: TGTGCCAGCAGTGAAACGGCCAGGGACACTGAAGCTTTCTTT
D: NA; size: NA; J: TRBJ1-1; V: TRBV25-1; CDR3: CASSPTGGGGTEAFF; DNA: TGTGCCAGCAGTCCTACCGGGGGAGGCGGGACTGAAGCTTTCTTT
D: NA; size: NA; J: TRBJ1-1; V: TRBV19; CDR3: CASPRSRRGGNTEAFF; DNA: TGTGCCAGCCCACGCTCGAGACGGGGAGGAAACACTGAAGCTTTCTTT
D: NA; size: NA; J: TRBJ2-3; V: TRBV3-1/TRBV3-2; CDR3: CASSQEGRISTDTQYF; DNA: TGTGCCAGCAGCCAAGAGGGCAGGATTAGCACAGATACGCAGTATTTT
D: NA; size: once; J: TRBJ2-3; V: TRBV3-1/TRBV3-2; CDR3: CASSPWPTDTQYF; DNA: TGTGCCAGCAGCCCCTGGCCCACAGATACGCAGTATTTT
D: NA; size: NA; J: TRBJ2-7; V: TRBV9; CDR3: CASSPPTSLTEQYF; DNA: TGTGCCAGCAGCCCTCCGACTAGTTTAACCGAGCAGTACTTC
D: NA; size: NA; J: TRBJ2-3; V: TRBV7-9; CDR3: CASSLAGRTDTQYF; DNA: TGTGCCAGCAGCTTAGCAGGCCGCACAGATACGCAGTATTTT
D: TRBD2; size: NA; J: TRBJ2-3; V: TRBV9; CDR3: CASSVASSSGSSYDTQYF; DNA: TGTGCCAGCAGCGTAGCGAGCTCTAGCGGGAGTTCCTATGATACGCAGTATTTT
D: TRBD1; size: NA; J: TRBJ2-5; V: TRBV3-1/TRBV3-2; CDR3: CASSQGTGGLETQYF; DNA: TGTGCCAGCAGCCAAGGAACAGGGGGCCTGGAGACCCAGTACTTC
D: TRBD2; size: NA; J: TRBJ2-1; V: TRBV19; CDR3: CASSPAPSGGYNEQFF; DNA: TGTGCCAGTAGTCCTGCCCCTAGCGGAGGTTACAATGAGCAGTTCTTC
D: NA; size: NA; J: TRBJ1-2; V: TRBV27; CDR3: CASSPYGPGNYGYTF; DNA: TGTGCCAGCAGTCCCTACGGGCCGGGGAACTATGGCTACACCTTC
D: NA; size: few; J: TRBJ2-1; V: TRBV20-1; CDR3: CSARNFNEQFF; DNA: TGCAGTGCTAGGAACTTCAATGAGCAGTTCTTC
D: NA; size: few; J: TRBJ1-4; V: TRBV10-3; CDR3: CAIRGEGNSEKLFF; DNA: TGTGCCATCAGGGGCGAGGGGAATAGTGAAAAACTGTTTTTT
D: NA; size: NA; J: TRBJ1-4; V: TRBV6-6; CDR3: CASSYAGRDLEKLFF; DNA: TGTGCCAGCAGTTACGCCGGCAGGGACCTTGAAAAACTGTTTTTT
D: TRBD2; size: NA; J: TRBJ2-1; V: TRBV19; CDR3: CASSIRRLAGEGDEQFF; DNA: TGTGCCAGTAGTATTAGGCGACTAGCGGGAGAAGGGGATGAGCAGTTCTTC
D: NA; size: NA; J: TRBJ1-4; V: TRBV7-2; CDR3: CASSLESGNPEKLFF; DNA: TGTGCCAGCAGCTTAGAGAGTGGGAACCCTGAAAAACTGTTTTTT
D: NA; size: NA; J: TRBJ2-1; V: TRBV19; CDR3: CASSETGHNEQFF; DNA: TGTGCCAGTAGTGAAACAGGGCATAATGAGCAGTTCTTC
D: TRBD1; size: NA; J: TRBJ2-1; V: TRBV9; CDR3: CASSVAPQGAVYNEQFF; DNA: TGTGCCAGCAGCGTAGCCCCACAGGGGGCGGTCTACAATGAGCAGTTCTTC
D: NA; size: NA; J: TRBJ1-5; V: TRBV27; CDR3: CASSLGPNQPQHF; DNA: TGTGCCAGCAGTTTAGGACCAAATCAGCCCCAGCATTTT
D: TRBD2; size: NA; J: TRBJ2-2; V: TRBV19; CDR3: CASSIGLAVTGELFF; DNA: TGTGCCAGTAGTATAGGGCTAGCGGTAACCGGGGAGCTGTTTTTT
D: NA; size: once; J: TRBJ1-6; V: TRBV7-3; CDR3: CASSLGGNSPLHF; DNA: TGTGCCAGCAGCTTAGGGGGTAATTCACCCCTCCACTTT
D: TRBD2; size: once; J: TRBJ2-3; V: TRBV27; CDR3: CASSLVAASGASTDTQYF; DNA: TGTGCCAGCAGTTTAGTGGCCGCTAGCGGGGCTAGCACAGATACGCAGTATTTT
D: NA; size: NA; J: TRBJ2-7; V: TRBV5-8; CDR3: CASSLAPGDYEQYF; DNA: TGTGCCAGCAGCTTGGCGCCGGGGGACTACGAGCAGTACTTC
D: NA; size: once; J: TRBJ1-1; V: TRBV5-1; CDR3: CASSFGANTEAFF; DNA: TGCGCCAGCAGCTTTGGGGCGAACACTGAAGCTTTCTTT
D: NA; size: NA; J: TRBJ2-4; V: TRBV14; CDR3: CASSNPGADIQYF; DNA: TGTGCCAGCAGCAACCCAGGGGCGGACATTCAGTACTTC
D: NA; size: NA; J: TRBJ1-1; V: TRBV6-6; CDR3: CASSYGFPNTEAFF; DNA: TGTGCCAGCAGTTACGGCTTTCCGAACACTGAAGCTTTCTTT
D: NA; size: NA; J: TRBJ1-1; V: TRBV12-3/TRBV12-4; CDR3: CASWRDGNTEAFF; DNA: TGTGCCAGTTGGAGGGACGGGAACACTGAAGCTTTCTTT
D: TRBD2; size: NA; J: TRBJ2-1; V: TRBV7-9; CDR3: CASSPGGLLSYNEQFF; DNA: TGTGCCAGCAGCCCGGGGGGACTCCTCTCCTACAATGAGCAGTTCTTC
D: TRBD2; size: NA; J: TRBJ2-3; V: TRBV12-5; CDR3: CASGQGVAGSTDTQYF; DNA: TGTGCTAGTGGGCAAGGAGTAGCGGGATCAACAGATACGCAGTATTTT
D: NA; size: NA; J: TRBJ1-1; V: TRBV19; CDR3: CASSIEGGYRNTEAFF; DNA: TGTGCCAGTAGTATAGAAGGGGGATATCGGAACACTGAAGCTTTCTTT
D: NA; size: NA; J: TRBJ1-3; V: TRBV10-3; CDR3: CAINTDGGNTIYF; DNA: TGTGCCATCAACACAGACGGTGGGAACACCATATATTTT
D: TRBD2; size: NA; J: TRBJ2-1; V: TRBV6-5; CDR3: CASRGLAGGYNEQFF; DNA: TGTGCCAGCAGGGGCCTAGCGGGAGGCTACAATGAGCAGTTCTTC
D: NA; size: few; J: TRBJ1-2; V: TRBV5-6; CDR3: CASNPGTIYGYTF; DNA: TGTGCCAGCAATCCAGGGACCATCTATGGCTACACCTTC
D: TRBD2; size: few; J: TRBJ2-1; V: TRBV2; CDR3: CASSPRGGFNEQFF; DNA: TGTGCCAGCAGCCCCCGGGGGGGGTTCAATGAGCAGTTCTTC
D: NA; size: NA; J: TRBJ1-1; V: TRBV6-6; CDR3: CASSYSERSNTEAFF; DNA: TGTGCCAGCAGTTACTCGGAAAGATCCAACACTGAAGCTTTCTTT